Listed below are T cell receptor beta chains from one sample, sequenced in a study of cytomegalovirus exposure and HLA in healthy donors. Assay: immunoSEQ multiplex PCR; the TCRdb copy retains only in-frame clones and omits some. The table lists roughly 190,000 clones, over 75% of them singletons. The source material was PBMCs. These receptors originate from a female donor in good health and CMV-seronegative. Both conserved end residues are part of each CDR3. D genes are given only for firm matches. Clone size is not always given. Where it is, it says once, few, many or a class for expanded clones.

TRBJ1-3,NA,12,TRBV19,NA,CATEPAGNTIYF,TGTGCCACCGAACCAGCTGGAAACACCATATATTTT
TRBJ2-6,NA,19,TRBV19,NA,CASSMPQGTPSPGANVLTF,TGTGCCAGTAGTATGCCACAGGGAACCCCGTCACCTGGGGCCAACGTCCTGACTTTC
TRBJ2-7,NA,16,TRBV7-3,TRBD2,CASSPTSGTGSYEQYF,TGTGCCAGCAGCCCAACTAGCGGAACAGGTTCCTACGAGCAGTACTTC
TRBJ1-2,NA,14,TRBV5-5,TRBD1,CASIIGTGLNGYTF,TGTGCCAGCATCATCGGGACAGGACTTAATGGCTACACCTTC
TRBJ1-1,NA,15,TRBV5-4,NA,CASSTLGGGDTEAFF,TGTGCCAGCAGCACGTTAGGCGGGGGGGACACTGAAGCCTTCTTT
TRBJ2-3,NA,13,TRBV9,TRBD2,CASSVVGGLTQYF,TGTGCCAGCAGCGTAGTGGGGGGGTTGACGCAGTATTTT
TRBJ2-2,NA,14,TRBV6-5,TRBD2,CASGLAGVTGELFF,TGTGCCAGCGGACTAGCGGGGGTTACCGGGGAGCTGTTTTTT
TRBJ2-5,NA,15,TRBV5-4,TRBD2,CASSLLAGGMETQYF,TGTGCCAGCAGCTTATTAGCGGGAGGGATGGAGACCCAGTACTTC
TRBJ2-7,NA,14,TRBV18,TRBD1,CASSPWDRVYEQYF,TGTGCCAGCTCACCGTGGGACAGGGTGTACGAGCAGTACTTC
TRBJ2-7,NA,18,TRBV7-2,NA,CASSSAAARDFSSYEQYF,TGTGCCAGCAGCTCCGCGGCGGCCCGGGACTTTTCGTCCTACGAGCAGTACTTC
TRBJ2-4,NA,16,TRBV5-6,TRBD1,CASSLETGWGKNIQYF,TGTGCCAGCAGCTTGGAGACAGGGTGGGGCAAAAACATTCAGTACTTC
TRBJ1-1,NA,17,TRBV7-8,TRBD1,CASSLDTSGQGSTEAFF,TGTGCCAGCAGCTTAGACACATCGGGACAGGGGAGCACTGAAGCTTTCTTT
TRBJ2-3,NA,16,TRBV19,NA,CASSIVGGVIADTQYF,TGTGCCAGTAGTATAGTGGGGGGAGTAATAGCAGATACGCAGTATTTT
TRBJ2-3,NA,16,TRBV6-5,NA,CASSYEGALVADTQYF,TGTGCCAGCAGTTACGAAGGGGCGCTTGTTGCAGATACGCAGTATTTT
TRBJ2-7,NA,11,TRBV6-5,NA,CASSYAEEQYF,TGTGCCAGCAGTTACGCGGAAGAGCAGTACTTC
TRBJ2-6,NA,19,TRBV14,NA,CASSQDLARGLSGANVLTF,TGTGCCAGCAGCCAAGATTTGGCCAGGGGCTTGTCTGGGGCCAACGTCCTGACTTTC
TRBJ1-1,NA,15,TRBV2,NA,CASSVYPTANTEAFF,TGTGCCAGCAGTGTGTACCCGACAGCGAACACTGAAGCTTTCTTT
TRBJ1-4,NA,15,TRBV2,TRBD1,CASSISGGGSEKLFF,TGTGCCAGCAGCATTTCAGGGGGCGGTTCGGAAAAACTGTTTTTT
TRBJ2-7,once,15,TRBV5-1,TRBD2,CASSLGLAGTYEQYF,TGCGCCAGCAGCTTGGGCCTAGCGGGCACCTACGAGCAGTACTTC
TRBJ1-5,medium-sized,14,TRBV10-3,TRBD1,CASGTGDVNQPQHF,TGTGCCTCGGGGACAGGGGACGTCAATCAGCCCCAGCATTTT
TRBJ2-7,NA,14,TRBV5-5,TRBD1,CASSLGDRGYEQYF,TGTGCCAGCAGCTTGGGGGACAGGGGGTACGAGCAGTACTTC
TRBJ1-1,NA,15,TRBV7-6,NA,CASSLDGGQNTEAFF,TGTGCCAGCAGCTTAGACGGGGGGCAGAACACTGAAGCTTTCTTT
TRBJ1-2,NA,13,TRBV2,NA,CASSERGLYGYTF,TGTGCCAGCAGTGAACGGGGACTCTATGGCTACACCTTC
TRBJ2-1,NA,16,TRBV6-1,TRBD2,CASSEALASGSNEQFF,TGTGCCAGCAGTGAAGCCCTGGCTAGCGGGAGCAATGAGCAGTTCTTC
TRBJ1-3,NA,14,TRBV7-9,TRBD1,CASSFPDRGNTIYF,TGTGCCAGCAGCTTTCCGGACAGGGGCAACACCATATATTTT
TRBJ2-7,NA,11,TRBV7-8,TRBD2,CASSLLAGVFF,TGTGCCAGCAGCTTATTGGCGGGAGTTTTCTTC
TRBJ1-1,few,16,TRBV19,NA,CASSKSPQVGVTEAFF,TGTGCCAGTAGTAAGTCTCCGCAGGTTGGTGTCACTGAAGCTTTCTTT
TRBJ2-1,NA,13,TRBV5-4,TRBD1,CASSLDRGDEQFF,TGTGCCAGCAGCTTGGACAGGGGGGATGAGCAGTTCTTC
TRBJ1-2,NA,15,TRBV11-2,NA,CASSFTAGVNYGYTF,TGTGCCAGCAGCTTTACGGCAGGGGTCAACTATGGCTACACCTTC
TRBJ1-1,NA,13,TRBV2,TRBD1,CASSDGQGGLAFF,TGTGCCAGCAGTGATGGACAGGGAGGACTAGCTTTCTTT
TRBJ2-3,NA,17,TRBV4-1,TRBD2,CASSNPWTSGGAPAQYF,TGCGCCAGCAGCAACCCCTGGACTAGCGGGGGTGCTCCAGCGCAGTATTTT
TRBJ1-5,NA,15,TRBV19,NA,CASSMIGQSNQPQHF,TGTGCCAGTAGTATGATAGGACAGTCCAATCAGCCCCAGCATTTT
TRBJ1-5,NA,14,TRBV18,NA,CASSVDSGDQPQHF,TGTGCCAGCTCTGTGGATTCCGGGGATCAGCCCCAGCATTTT
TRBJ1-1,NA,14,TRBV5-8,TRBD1,CASSLTGGNTEAFF,TGTGCCAGCAGCTTGACAGGGGGCAACACTGAAGCTTTCTTT
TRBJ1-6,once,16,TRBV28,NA,CASSPDYGGDNSPLHF,TGTGCCAGCAGCCCCGACTATGGGGGGGATAATTCACCCCTCCACTTT
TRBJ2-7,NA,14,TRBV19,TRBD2,CASSIPGTSYEQYF,TGTGCCAGTAGTATCCCCGGGACTAGCTACGAGCAGTACTTC
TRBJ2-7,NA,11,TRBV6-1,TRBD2,CATRLAGEQYF,TGTGCCACCAGACTAGCAGGTGAGCAGTACTTC
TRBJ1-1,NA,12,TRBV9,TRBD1,CASSAQGDKAFF,TGTGCCAGCAGCGCACAGGGGGATAAGGCATTCTTT
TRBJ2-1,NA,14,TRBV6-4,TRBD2,CATSRGGDYNEQFF,TGTGCCACCTCGCGCGGGGGGGACTACAATGAGCAGTTCTTC
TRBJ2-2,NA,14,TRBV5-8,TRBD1,CASIDRVNTGELFF,TGTGCCAGCATCGACAGGGTCAACACCGGGGAGCTGTTTTTT
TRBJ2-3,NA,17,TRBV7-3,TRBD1,CASSLGLNTGATDTQYF,TGTGCCAGCAGCTTAGGACTTAATACAGGGGCCACAGATACGCAGTATTTT